This is a list of T cell receptor beta chains from one sample in a study of STAT5B mutations in CD4+ large granular lymphocyte leukemia. The assay was immunoSEQ multiplex PCR, and TCRdb's table has in-frame clones only and misses some. This table holds 3,500 to 4,500 clones, 76% found once. Sequenced sample: PBMCs. These receptors were taken from a man between 65 and 85 years old with CD4+ T-cell large granular lymphocyte leukemia. Each CDR3 is given with its conserved first and last residue. D genes are given only for firm matches. Rows give clone size only sometimes, using once, few, many, or a class for an expanded clone.

abundance	v_gene	j_gene	d_gene	CDR3nt	CDR3aa
NA	TRBV30	TRBJ1-1	TRBD1	TGTGCCTGGAGTGTATCCGGGACAGGGAACACTGAAGCTTTCTTT	CAWSVSGTGNTEAFF
NA	TRBV7-8	TRBJ2-5	NA	TGTGCCAGCAGCTTAGGGGGTAGTCAAGAGACCCAGTACTTC	CASSLGGSQETQYF
once	TRBV6-5	TRBJ2-7	NA	TGTGCCAGCAGTTACTCGGGCAGTTACGAGCAGTACTTC	CASSYSGSYEQYF
NA	TRBV7-9	TRBJ2-7	TRBD1	TGTGCCAGCAGACCAACGGACAGGAGCTCCTACGAGCAGTACTTC	CASRPTDRSSYEQYF
NA	TRBV6-1	TRBJ2-3	NA	TGTGCCAGCAGTGAATGGGGTGAAGGGAAGAGCACAGATACGCAGTATTTT	CASSEWGEGKSTDTQYF
NA	TRBV7-6	TRBJ2-3	TRBD2	TGTGCCAGCAGCGAAGCGGGGGGGCGAACAGATACGCAGTATTTT	CASSEAGGRTDTQYF
NA	TRBV19	TRBJ1-1	NA	TGTGCCAGTCGGGATCCGGGGGCTGAAGCTTTCTTT	CASRDPGAEAFF
NA	TRBV7-2	TRBJ2-7	NA	TGTGCCAGCAGCTTTGGGGCGGGTTTCCTCTACGAGCAGTACTTC	CASSFGAGFLYEQYF
NA	TRBV19	TRBJ1-5	NA	TGTGCCAGTAGTACCGGATTTGCAGCTCAGCCCCAGCATTTT	CASSTGFAAQPQHF
NA	TRBV13	TRBJ2-1	NA	TGTGCCACGGGACGGAACAATGAGCAGTTCTTC	CATGRNNEQFF
few	TRBV7-6	TRBJ2-2	TRBD2	TGTGCCAGCAGCACGGTAGCGGGAGGGCCGGTAGAAACCGGGGAGCTGTTTTTT	CASSTVAGGPVETGELFF
NA	TRBV30	TRBJ2-5	TRBD1	TGTGCCTGGAATACGGACAGGGGTGAGGAGACCCAGTACTTC	CAWNTDRGEETQYF
few	TRBV14	TRBJ2-7	NA	TGTGCCAGCAGCCGACCGGGGGACGGTTCCTACGAGCAGTACTTC	CASSRPGDGSYEQYF
NA	TRBV7-6	TRBJ1-1	TRBD1	TGTGCCAGCAGCCCAACAGGGGAAACTGAAGCTTTCTTT	CASSPTGETEAFF
once	TRBV19	TRBJ1-1	NA	TGTGCCAGTAGTCAAAGTAACACTGAAGCTTTCTTT	CASSQSNTEAFF
NA	TRBV25-1	TRBJ1-5	NA	TGTGCCAGCAGTGAATATTACGGCAATCAGCCCCAGCATTTT	CASSEYYGNQPQHF
NA	TRBV2	TRBJ1-2	TRBD1	TGTGCCAGCAGATCAGGGACAGATTATATTTATGGCTACACCTTC	CASRSGTDYIYGYTF
NA	TRBV4-1	TRBJ1-2	NA	TGCGCCAGCAGCCAAGAGTGGGGTTCGGGCTACACCTTC	CASSQEWGSGYTF
NA	TRBV4-1	TRBJ1-2	NA	TGCGCCAGCAGCCAAGTCTTGGGGACTTGGGGCTACACCTTC	CASSQVLGTWGYTF
NA	TRBV6-4	TRBJ2-7	NA	TGTGCCTGGGTCGAGCAGTACTTC	CAWVEQYF
NA	TRBV9	TRBJ1-5	NA	TGTGCCAGCAGCGTAGGAGGGCGGCAGCCCCAGCATTTT	CASSVGGRQPQHF
few	TRBV7-9	TRBJ1-1	NA	TGTGCCAGCAGCTTAGGGACAGCTGAAGCTTTCTTT	CASSLGTAEAFF
few	TRBV4-1	TRBJ2-7	TRBD1	TGCGCCAGCAGCCCACAGGGGGGCGAGCAGTACTTC	CASSPQGGEQYF
NA	TRBV11-2	TRBJ2-7	TRBD1	TGTGCCAGCAGCTTAGGACAGGGGGCCTACGAGCAGTACTTC	CASSLGQGAYEQYF
NA	TRBV27	TRBJ2-2	TRBD1	TGTGCCAGCAGCTGGGGACAGGGGCCGTCCGGGGAGCTGTTTTTT	CASSWGQGPSGELFF
NA	TRBV7-9	TRBJ1-5	TRBD1	TGTGCCAGCAGCCAAGGGACAGGCCGAGATTTGTCCCAGCATTTT	CASSQGTGRDLSQHF
NA	TRBV15	TRBJ2-1	NA	TGTGCCACCAGCAGACGGCAAAAAGTCTCCTACAATGAGCAGTTCTTC	CATSRRQKVSYNEQFF
NA	TRBV7-9	TRBJ1-2	NA	TGTGCCAGCAGCTTAGGGGGCGGCTATGGCTACACCTTC	CASSLGGGYGYTF
NA	TRBV7-8	TRBJ2-7	TRBD1	TGTGCCAGCAGCACGAGGGGGCGTACCGAATACTACGAGCAGTACTTC	CASSTRGRTEYYEQYF
NA	TRBV10-1	TRBJ2-1	TRBD2	TGCGCCAGCAGATCTAGCGGTCCATACAATGAGCAGTTCTTC	CASRSSGPYNEQFF
NA	TRBV10-3	TRBJ1-5	NA	TGTGCCATCAGTGCCGATAGTGGGAATCAGCCCCAGCATTTT	CAISADSGNQPQHF
few	TRBV9	TRBJ1-1	NA	TGTGCCAGCAGGAAGGGAGAGAACACTGAAGCTTTCTTT	CASRKGENTEAFF
once	TRBV4-1	TRBJ2-3	NA	TGCGCCAGCAGCCGTTACACAGATACGCAGTATTTT	CASSRYTDTQYF
NA	TRBV25-1	TRBJ1-2	NA	TGTGCCAGCACAACCGGGACGGCAGCTAACTATGGCTACACCTTC	CASTTGTAANYGYTF
NA	TRBV28	TRBJ2-1	NA	TGTGCCAGCAGTTTAGTAAGCGACAATGAGCAGTTCTTC	CASSLVSDNEQFF
few	TRBV7-9	TRBJ1-5	TRBD1	TGTGCCAGCAGCCCCTGGGACAGCCTCAATCAGCCCCAGCATTTT	CASSPWDSLNQPQHF
once	TRBV29-1	TRBJ2-7	TRBD2	TGCAGCGTTGGGGCTAGCGGGAGATACGAGCAGTACTTC	CSVGASGRYEQYF
NA	TRBV6-6	TRBJ2-1	TRBD1	TGTGCCAGCAGCTACAGGGGGCGGTGGGAGCAGTTCTTC	CASSYRGRWEQFF
NA	TRBV5-6	TRBJ2-2	NA	TGTGCCAGCAGCTTGGGGGGCTCTGGCGGGGAGCTGTTTTTT	CASSLGGSGGELFF
NA	TRBV5-8	TRBJ1-4	TRBD1	TGTGCCAGCAGCTGGGACAGGGGGCAAGAAAAACTGTTTTTT	CASSWDRGQEKLFF
NA	TRBV19	TRBJ2-1	TRBD2	TGTGCCAGTAGTGGGGCTAGCGGGAATCCCATCTACAATGAGCAGTTCTTC	CASSGASGNPIYNEQFF
NA	TRBV5-1	TRBJ1-1	NA	TGCGCCAGCAGCTGGGGGACATCCTCCGGGACCGAGGTGGTAGCTTTCTTT	CASSWGTSSGTEVVAFF
medium-sized	TRBV5-1	TRBJ1-5	NA	TGCGCCAGCAGCTTGGCAGGGCTCGATCAGCCCCAGCATTTT	CASSLAGLDQPQHF
NA	TRBV4-2	TRBJ1-2	NA	TGTGCCAGCAGCCAAGAGGGGGTTTGGAGTGGCTACACCTTC	CASSQEGVWSGYTF
NA	TRBV4-3	TRBJ2-3	TRBD2	TGCGCCAGCAGCCAAGGGACTAGCGGGATGGATACGCAGTATTTT	CASSQGTSGMDTQYF
NA	TRBV7-3	TRBJ2-3	TRBD1	TGTGCCAGCAGCAGGACAGGCGCTAGCACAGATACGCAGTATTTT	CASSRTGASTDTQYF
NA	TRBV5-1	TRBJ1-4	TRBD1	TGCGCCAGCAGCCTAGGGACAGACACAACTAATGAAAAACTGTTTTTT	CASSLGTDTTNEKLFF